This T cell receptor beta chain was retrieved from a study of T cells in Graves' hyperthyroidism and ophthalmopathy. Study findings and constraints: Blood also held most thyroid clonotypes expanded beyond 0.001.

V was trimmed by 3 bases and J by 5 bases, leaving 13 bases between them. In germline, CDR1 is SGHDN, CDR2 FVKESK. The CDR3 extends over 14 amino acids. There were TCR beta CDR3 regions amplified from RNA transcripts. The primer set for the first-round RT-PCR of the TCR CDR3 was HTBI. TCRdb re-called the multiplex PCR reads with MiXCR, one entry per CDR3 protein. The table records hundreds of thousands of distinct CDR3 sequences, roughly 13% of them present only once. This clonotype was seen many times. Its antigen is not identified. An absence of ophthalmopathy progression within 18 months meant stable Graves' hyperthyroidism. Thyroid ultrasound, orbital computed tomography, clinical symptoms, and serum thyroxine and TRAb underpinned diagnoses.

The V call is TRBV14, the J call TRBJ1-1; D possibly corresponds to TRBD1 (6 bases). Material: blood. The clonotype was recovered from a woman aged 18-35 years with Graves' hyperthyroidism. CDR3 bases: TGTGCCAGCAGCCACCGGGGGCGAGGAACTGAAGCTTTCTTT. Protein: CASSHRGRGTEAFF. The entire variable domain, with the rest obtained from reference TRBV14 and TRBJ1-1, is as follows: EAGVTQFPSHSVIEKGQTVTLRCDPISGHDNLYWYRRVMGKEIKFLLHFVKESKQDESGMPNNRFLAERTGGTYSTLKVQPAELEDSGVYFCASSHRGRGTEAFFGQGTRLTVV.